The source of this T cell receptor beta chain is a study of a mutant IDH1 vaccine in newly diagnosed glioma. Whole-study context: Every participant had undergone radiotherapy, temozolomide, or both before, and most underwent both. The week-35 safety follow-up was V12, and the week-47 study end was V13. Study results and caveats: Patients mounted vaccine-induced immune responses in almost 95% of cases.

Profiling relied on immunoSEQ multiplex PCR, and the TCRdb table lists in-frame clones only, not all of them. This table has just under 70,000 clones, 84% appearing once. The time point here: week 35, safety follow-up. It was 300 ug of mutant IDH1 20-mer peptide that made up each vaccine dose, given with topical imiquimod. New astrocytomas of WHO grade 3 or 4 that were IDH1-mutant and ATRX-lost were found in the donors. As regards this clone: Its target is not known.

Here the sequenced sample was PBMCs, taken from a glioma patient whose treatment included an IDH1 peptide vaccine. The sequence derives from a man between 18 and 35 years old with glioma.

The CDR3 sequence is CASRQTVYSNQPQHF. CDR3 sequence (DNA): TGTGCCAGCAGACAGACAGTTTATAGCAATCAGCCCCAGCATTTT. The chain carries TRBV6-6 and TRBJ1-5; D might be TRBD1 (5 bases). This CDR3 comprises 15 residues. CDR1 MNHNY and CDR2 SVGAGI come from the germline V gene (reference sequence). Trimming pared 6 bases from V and 0 bases from J, leaving 12 bases between.